The 20 T cell receptor beta chains given below trace back to one sample, sequenced in a study of blood T cell repertoires in COVID-19. Using immunoSEQ multiplex PCR, the repertoire was profiled, and TCRdb retains in-frame clones only, with some absent. There are 100,000 to 150,000 clones in the sample; approximately 90% occur only once, and around 4.5% lies in the top ten. The sample taken for sequencing was peripheral blood. The receptors derive from a man in his fifties or sixties with COVID-19, enrolled during active disease.

CDR3 bases: TGTGCCAGCAGCCACCGGGGGGGTGGTCAGCCCCAGCATTTT. It is translated as CASSHRGGGQPQHF. The chain carries TRBV6-5 and TRBJ1-5; D is possibly TRBD1 (5 bases). This CDR3 has 14 amino acids. The V gene's germline CDR1 is MNHEY and CDR2 SVGAGI. Deletions cut 6 bases from V and 6 bases from J, with 15 bases between.

The V gene is TRBV9, the J gene TRBJ2-2; TRBD2 matches at 10 bases. The junction had 5 bases not matched to a gene; V was cut back by 3 bases and J by 6 bases. Per the germline V gene, CDR1 is SGDLS and CDR2 is YYNGEE. The CDR3 is 15 residues long. The CDR3 region is CASSGLGLASGELFF. CDR3 nucleotide sequence: TGTGCCAGCAGCGGATTGGGACTAGCGTCCGGGGAGCTGTTTTTT.

The chain joins TRBV18 to TRBJ2-7, with D hard to call. V was shortened by 5 bases and J by 3 bases, with 11 bases between the two germline ends. This CDR3 region has 13 residues. Germline V gene data show CDR1 as KGHSH and CDR2 as LQKENI. As DNA, the CDR3 is TGTGCCAGCTCAGTGGTGAGAGGCTACGAGCAGTACTTC. It translates to CASSVVRGYEQYF.

The V gene is TRBV5-1, the J gene TRBJ2-5, with no clear D. Germline V gene data show CDR1 as SGHRS and CDR2 as YFSETQ. CDR3 length: 15 amino acids. Trimming removed 4 bases at V and 4 bases at J, with 17 bases between. In DNA, the CDR3 is TGCGCCAGCAGCCACCCCGGTTCGCTAGGAGAGACCCAGTACTTC. Its translation is CASSHPGSLGETQYF.

The chain carries TRBV14 and TRBJ2-7, with D possibly being TRBD1 (6 bases). Trimming left V 2 bases short and J 2 bases short, with 10 bases between. The CDR3 loop spans 14 amino acids. Germline CDR1 is SGHDN and CDR2 is FVKESK. CDR3 bases: TGTGCCAGCAGCCAACAGGGGCCAACCTACGAGCAGTACTTC. Its protein product is CASSQQGPTYEQYF.

This chain connects TRBV5-1 to TRBJ2-7, with TRBD1 matching over 10 bases. The CDR3 sequence is 17 residues long. Germline V gives CDR1 SGHRS, CDR2 YFSETQ. The ends lost 4 bases at V and 5 bases at J; junction bases unmatched: 15. The CDR3, as DNA: TGCGCCAGCAGCCTCACCCCAACCGGGACAGGGGAGGACGAGCAGTACTTC. As protein: CASSLTPTGTGEDEQYF.

The rearrangement links TRBV9 to TRBJ1-3; D is perhaps TRBD1 (5 bases). This CDR3 region has 15 residues. The germline V gene has CDR1 SGDLS and CDR2 YYNGEE. V was cut by 4 bases and J by 2 bases, with 13 bases left in between. CDR3 DNA sequence: TGTGCCAGCAGCATCCCAGGGATCGCTGGAAACACCATATATTTT. Protein: CASSIPGIAGNTIYF.

The DNA for the CDR3 is TGCAGCGTTTCGGACATCGTCGGCAGCGAGCAGTACTTC. It translates to CSVSDIVGSEQYF. The chain uses TRBV29-1 and TRBJ2-7, with TRBD1 as a possible D gene (5 bases). Germline V gene lookup returns CDR1 SQVTM and CDR2 ANQGSEA. V lost 5 bases and J lost 6, with 17 bases in between. CDR3 size: 13 residues.

The gene calls are TRBV19 and TRBJ2-1, with 14 positions matching TRBD2. The CDR3 has 14 residues. The germline CDR1 and CDR2 sequences are LNHDA and SQIVND (reference sequence). The CDR3 coding sequence is TGTGCTGGGACTAGCGGGGGTAGGTACAATGAGCAGTTCTTC. Translation: CAGTSGGRYNEQFF.

This chain uses TRBV4-3 with TRBJ2-4; 12 positions match TRBD1. CDR1 and CDR2 (germline): LGHNA, YSLEER. This CDR3 has 21 residues. V lost 0 bases to trimming and J lost 4 bases; unmatched junction nucleotides: 16. The CDR3 bases are TGCGCCAGCAGCCAAGATCTTGGGACAGGGGGCAATTTAGGAGGGAAAAACATTCAGTACTTC. Amino acid sequence: CASSQDLGTGGNLGGKNIQYF.

This chain connects TRBV19 to TRBJ1-5, with D unclear. Trimming took 7 bases from V and 4 from J, leaving 14 bases between them. The germline gives CDR1 LNHDA, CDR2 SQIVND (reference sequence). This CDR3 contains 14 residues. The CDR3 protein is CASNWRQVNQPQHF. CDR3 nucleotide sequence: TGTGCCAGTAATTGGAGGCAGGTGAATCAGCCCCAGCATTTT.

The chain is built from TRBV7-6 and TRBJ2-3, with 7 bases that match TRBD2. Germline loops: CDR1 SGHVS, CDR2 FNYEAQ. The CDR3 totals 18 residues. Trimming at V came to 2 bases and at J to 0 bases, leaving 11 bases not matched to a gene. The chain's CDR3 is CASSLSMPRDYSTDTQYF. CDR3 nucleotides: TGTGCCAGCAGCTTATCCATGCCCCGGGACTATAGCACAGATACGCAGTATTTT.

This chain links TRBV2 with TRBJ1-5; D is unresolved. The germline gives CDR1 SNHLY, CDR2 FYNNEI. Trimming took off 7 bases at V and 4 bases at J, with 20 bases between the two ends. The CDR3 extends over 16 amino acids. The CDR3 DNA reads as TGTGCCAGCAATGTCGAACAGTCCGTAAGAAATCAGCCCCAGCATTTT. Translating it yields CASNVEQSVRNQPQHF.

In this sample, this clone turned up once. This rearrangement joins TRBV2 to TRBJ2-5, with 14 bases matching TRBD2. The CDR3 covers 18 residues. V shed 6 bases, J shed 5 bases, and the junction held 14 bases outside the gene matches. CDR1 SNHLY and CDR2 FYNNEI come from the germline V gene. DNA for the CDR3: TGTGCCAGCAGACATGGACTAGCGGGGGGACGATCTGGCGAGACCCAGTACTTC. It is translated as CASRHGLAGGRSGETQYF.

The chain joins TRBV27 to TRBJ1-1; 8 bases line up with TRBD1. The germline V gene encodes CDR1 MNHEY and CDR2 SMNVEV (reference sequence). The junction had 9 bases not matched to a gene; V was cut back by 6 bases and J by 6 bases. CDR3 length: 14 amino acids. Written as DNA, the CDR3 is TGTGCCAGCAGGTACTCCCAGGGGGCCGCTGAAGCTTTCTTT. Its translation: CASRYSQGAAEAFF.

The rearrangement uses TRBV9 and TRBJ1-4; D is ambiguous. The CDR3 is 14 amino acids. Trimming removed 4 bases from V and 4 bases from J, with 11 bases in between. The germline V gene has CDR1 SGDLS and CDR2 YYNGEE. CDR3 loop: CASSLGLGNEKLFF. CDR3 nucleotides: TGTGCCAGCAGCCTCGGACTGGGTAATGAAAAACTGTTTTTT.

This CDR3 is CASRLTGGDYNEQFF. CDR3 nucleotide sequence: TGTGCCAGTAGGTTAACAGGGGGAGATTACAATGAGCAGTTCTTC. The genes are TRBV19 and TRBJ2-1; 8 positions agree with TRBD1. V trimming: 6 bases; J trimming: 4 bases; junction bases outside the gene matches: 8. Per the germline V gene, CDR1 is LNHDA and CDR2 is SQIVND (reference sequence). There are 15 residues in the CDR3.

This chain joins TRBV10-3 and TRBJ1-1; 10 positions match TRBD1. The ends lost 7 bases at V and 3 bases at J; junction bases unmatched: 5. The CDR3 has 14 amino acids. Germline CDR1 is ENHRY and CDR2 is SYGVKD. Here the CDR3 reads CAITGTGADTEAFF. Here the CDR3 DNA reads TGTGCCATCACCGGGACAGGGGCGGACACTGAAGCTTTCTTT.

J is TRBJ1-1 and V is TRBV10-3, with 7 positions matching TRBD1. Germline CDR1 is ENHRY and CDR2 is SYGVKD. The CDR3 covers 14 residues. Trimming took 4 bases from V and 2 from J; bases not matched to a gene: 4. The chain's CDR3 is CAISVRQGNTEAFF. Written as DNA, the CDR3 is TGTGCCATCAGTGTAAGACAGGGTAACACTGAAGCTTTCTTT.

The chain is built from TRBV6-6 and TRBJ1-6, with 8 nucleotides matching TRBD1. V trimming: 4 bases; J trimming: 5 bases; junction bases outside the gene matches: 7. Germline CDR1 MNHNY, CDR2 SVGAGI (reference sequence). CDR3 length: 16 amino acids. The CDR3 nucleotides read TGTGCCAGCAGTTCCCTCGGACAGGGAAATAATTCACCCCTCCACTTT. Amino acid sequence: CASSSLGQGNNSPLHF.